The 15 T cell receptor beta chains below come from one sample, sequenced in a study of early T cells in non-severe SARS-CoV-2 infection. TCRdb called the 5' RACE reads again in MiXCR, with one record for every CDR3 protein. The profile shows tens of thousands of distinct CDR3 sequences, about 14% of them singletons. Specimen: whole blood. These receptors originate from an adult who was a healthcare worker with PCR-confirmed SARS-CoV-2 infection or an uninfected control (not recorded which).

The genes are TRBV12-3 or TRBV12-4 and TRBJ2-1; TRBD1 might be the D (6 bases). V lost 5 bases and J lost 2, with 13 bases in between. This CDR3 contains 15 residues. The CDR3 nucleotides read TGTGCCAGCAGTCCCACAGGGTTACCCTACAATGAGCAGTTCTTC. Translation gives CASSPTGLPYNEQFF.

This chain joins TRBV29-1 and TRBJ2-3; D remains ambiguous. The CDR3 sequence is 13 residues long. The V and J ends lost 1 base and 2 bases respectively, with 7 bases between them. In germline, CDR1 is SQVTM, CDR2 ANQGSEA. CDR3 protein: CSVEGTITDTQYF. The CDR3 region has the DNA TGCAGCGTTGAAGGCACCATCACAGATACGCAGTATTTT.

This clonotype was observed a few times. The chain has TRBV24-1 and TRBJ2-3, with 8 bases lining up with TRBD2. CDR1 is KGHDR, CDR2 SFDVKD, per germline. The CDR3 consists of 15 residues. Unmatched junction bases numbered 11, after V lost 9 bases and J lost 4 bases. The CDR3 spells CATSLRGGPSDTQYF. DNA of the CDR3: TGTGCCACCTCCCTCCGGGGGGGGCCTTCAGATACGCAGTATTTT.

This chain uses TRBV6-1 with TRBJ1-1; 8 positions match TRBD1. The length of the CDR3 is 15 residues. Germline V lookup: CDR1 MNHNS, CDR2 SASEGT. With 6 bases clipped from V and 6 bases from J, the junction kept 12 bases outside the gene matches. The CDR3 loop reads CASRWDRIQDAEAFF. The CDR3 coding sequence is TGTGCCAGCAGGTGGGACAGGATTCAAGATGCTGAAGCTTTCTTT.

This clonotype has at least ten counts. The rearrangement joins TRBV5-5 to TRBJ1-1; D ambiguous. This CDR3 comprises 14 residues. Trimming pared 2 bases from V and 5 bases from J, leaving 13 bases between. Germline V CDR1 and CDR2: SGHKS, YYEKEE (reference sequence). CDR3 residues: CASSFNRASTEAFF. In nucleotides, the CDR3 is TGTGCCAGCAGCTTTAATCGGGCCTCAACTGAAGCTTTCTTT.

This clonotype was seen a few times. The chain couples TRBV24-1 to TRBJ2-3; 8 positions match TRBD1. The germline CDR1 and CDR2 sequences are KGHDR and SFDVKD. V lost 5 bases to trimming and J lost 2 bases; unmatched junction nucleotides: 5. CDR3 size: 15 residues. The CDR3 DNA reads as TGTGCCACCAGTGGAGACAGGGGTTTCACAGATACGCAGTATTTT. This sequence encodes CATSGDRGFTDTQYF.

This clonotype was picked up a small number of times. The gene calls are TRBV28 and TRBJ1-1; D gene ambiguous. The CDR3 is 14 residues long. CDR1 and CDR2 from the germline V gene are MDHEN and SYDVKM. V dropped 8 bases and J dropped 2 bases, with 15 bases sitting between them. CDR3 nucleotide sequence: TGTGCCAGCGGAGGGAGGCGAACTAACACTGAAGCTTTCTTT. Protein sequence: CASGGRRTNTEAFF. The variable domain in full, completed from reference TRBV28 and TRBJ1-1, reads DVKVTQSSRYLVKRTGEKVFLECVQDMDHENMFWYRQDPGLGLRLIYFSYDVKMKEKGDIPEGYSVSREKKERFSLILESASTNQTSMYLCASGGRRTNTEAFFGQGTRLTVV.

This clonotype was counted only a few times. The chain uses TRBV4-1 and TRBJ1-2; 10 nucleotides align to TRBD1. Germline lookup yields CDR1 MGHRA and CDR2 YSYEKL. J lost 6 bases, V lost 1 base, and 8 bases had no gene match. The CDR3 has 16 amino acids. The CDR3: CASSQGGTGERNGYTF. The CDR3 nucleotides are TGCGCCAGCAGCCAAGGCGGGACAGGGGAGCGAAATGGCTACACCTTC.

Written as DNA, the CDR3 is TGTGCCAGCAGCTTAGGACCGGATCAGCCCCAGCATTTT. As protein: CASSLGPDQPQHF. This rearrangement joins TRBV7-2 to TRBJ1-5; no definite D call. The CDR3 covers 13 residues. Trimming took 1 base from V and 5 from J, leaving 6 bases between them. The germline V gene has CDR1 SGHTA and CDR2 FQGNSA.

This clonotype turned up a few times. The junction departs from germline at one end; a sequencing error may be responsible. The chain recombines TRBV28 with TRBJ1-1, with D possibly being TRBD1 (5 bases). CDR1 and CDR2 (germline): MDHEN, SYDVKM. The CDR3 is 12 residues long. The CDR3: CASRESGTPGVF. For the CDR3, the DNA is TGTGCCAGCAGGGAATCCGGGACTCCTGGAGTCTTT.

The chain is built from TRBV6-2 or TRBV6-3 and TRBJ1-1, with D perhaps TRBD1 (5 bases). CDR1 is MNHEY and CDR2 is SVGEGT in the germline V gene. This CDR3 region has 14 residues. With 8 bases removed from V and 6 bases from J, the gap between germline ends came to 19 bases. The CDR3 protein is CASGDVGGRPEAFF. Written as DNA, the CDR3 is TGTGCCAGCGGGGACGTAGGTGGGAGGCCTGAAGCTTTCTTT.

The chain couples TRBV6-1 to TRBJ1-5; tentative D call: TRBD1 (5 bases). Trimming took off 3 bases at V and 4 bases at J, with 7 bases between the two ends. The CDR3 is made up of 13 amino acids. The V gene's germline CDR1 is MNHNS and CDR2 SASEGT. The CDR3 reads CASSDGGNQPQHF. The CDR3 DNA reads TGTGCCAGCAGTGATGGGGGGAATCAGCCCCAGCATTTT.

The rearrangement joins TRBV20-1 to TRBJ2-5, with D perhaps matching TRBD2 (6 bases). The CDR3 spans 15 residues. Per germline, CDR1 DFQATT and CDR2 SNEGSKA (reference sequence). V was pared by 0 bases and J by 1 base, with 12 bases between. The CDR3 coding sequence is TGCAGTGCTAGAGATCTTTGGGGGGTCCAAGAGACCCAGTACTTC. As protein: CSARDLWGVQETQYF.

The genes are TRBV5-4 and TRBJ2-3; 7 nucleotides align to TRBD1. Germline CDR1 SGHNT, CDR2 YYREEE (reference sequence). V dropped 3 bases and J dropped 3; count of bases not matched to a gene: 7. This CDR3 contains 15 residues. The CDR3 loop is CASSSQGVDTDTQYF. The CDR3 nucleotides read TGTGCCAGCAGCTCCCAGGGGGTTGATACAGATACGCAGTATTTT.

CDR3 DNA sequence: TGTGCCAGCAGCCAGGATGTTTCGCGGGGGATGGGCGTCGAGACCCAGTACTTC. This sequence encodes CASSQDVSRGMGVETQYF. The chain combines TRBV3-1 with TRBJ2-5, with 7 bases lining up with TRBD2. In germline, CDR1 is LGHDT, CDR2 YNNKEL (reference sequence). V was clipped by 3 bases and J by 5 bases; unmatched bases: 18. The CDR3 consists of 18 residues.